This TCR beta chain was identified during a study of CXCR3-negative and CXCR3-positive naive CD8 T cells. Study-wide results and limits: CXCR3-expressing naive cells carried TRB CDR3s more hydrophobic than those of CXCR3-negative naive cells.

Germline V CDR1 and CDR2: SGHNT, YENEEA. The CDR3 extends over 13 amino acids. The libraries of TRB cDNA were prepared using 5' RACE with UMI labels. Reprocessing the 5' RACE reads, TCRdb reports a single entry for every CDR3 protein and omits DNA. The sample yields some 120,000 distinct CDR3 sequences, of which the top ten take up 0.59%. As to this clonotype: Its specificity is unknown.

Sequenced sample: naive CXCR3+ CD8+ T cells from blood. The sample's subset: CD45RO-CCR7+CD27+CD95- naive CD8+ T cells expressing CXCR3 (TNR3+). The chain recombines TRBV11-3 with TRBJ2-1; the D gene TCRdb calls, TRBD2, cannot be checked with no DNA. The sequence was obtained from a human donor in good health. Some clones in this sample may be carry-over from other donors' samples. The CDR3 sequence is CATSRSGANEQFF.